This T cell receptor (beta chain) derives from a study of shared clonotypes between healthy human individuals. Across several immunoSEQ plates, the genomic DNA of each subset was split evenly. Some clones are missing from TCRdb's copy, which holds only in-frame ones; the method was immunoSEQ multiplex PCR. The repertoire holds some 700,000 clones, with about nine tenths as singletons. General study results and limits: Larger richness was generally estimated for naive than memory subsets. The four-donor shared clonotypes exceeded non-shared clonotypes in generation probability, with non-shared ones scoring lower.

Adult Caucasians living in Nashville, Tennessee made up all of the donors. In the case of this clone: The antigen is undetermined.

The sequenced material came from memory CD8+ T cells from PBMCs. Subset defined: CD45RO+ cells pooled with CCR7-negative TemRA cells. This sequence originates from a young man in good health. Some clones in this sample may be carry-over from other donors' samples.

The CDR3 nucleotides read TGCGCCAGCAGTAGGGGAACTGGGGCCAACGTCCTGACTTTC. Its protein product is CASSRGTGANVLTF. The rearrangement uses TRBV10-2 and TRBJ2-6, with D tentatively TRBD1 (5 bases). Trimming removed 5 bases from V and 2 bases from J, with 7 bases in between. This CDR3 comprises 14 residues. Germline V gives CDR1 WSHSY, CDR2 SAAADI.